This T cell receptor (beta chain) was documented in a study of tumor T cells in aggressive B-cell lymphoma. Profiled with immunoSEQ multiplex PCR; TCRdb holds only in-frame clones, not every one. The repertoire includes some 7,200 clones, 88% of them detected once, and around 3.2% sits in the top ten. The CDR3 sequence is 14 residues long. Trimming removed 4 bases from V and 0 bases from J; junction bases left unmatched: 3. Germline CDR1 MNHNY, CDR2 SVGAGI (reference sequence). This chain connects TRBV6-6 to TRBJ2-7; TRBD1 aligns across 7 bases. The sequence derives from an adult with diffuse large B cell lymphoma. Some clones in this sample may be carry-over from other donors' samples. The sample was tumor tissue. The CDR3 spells CASSSRDSSYEQYF. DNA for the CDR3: TGTGCCAGCAGTTCACGGGACAGCTCCTACGAGCAGTACTTC.